The sequence of this T cell receptor beta chain was determined in a study of blood T cell repertoires in COVID-19. This CDR3 is built from 16 residues. Between the trimmed V and J ends, which lost 0 bases and 4 bases, there was a span of 15 bases. CDR1 is SQVTM and CDR2 is ANQGSEA in the germline V gene. Using immunoSEQ multiplex PCR, the repertoire was profiled, and TCRdb retains in-frame clones only, with some absent. Here the sample spans some 40,000 clones, about nine tenths being singletons. This sequence originates from a man aged 45 to 65 with active COVID-19. J is TRBJ2-2 and V is TRBV29-1; D might be TRBD1 (7 bases). The source material was peripheral blood. CDR3 sequence: CSVEDKEGQITGELFF. As DNA, the CDR3 is TGCAGCGTTGAAGATAAGGAGGGACAGATCACCGGGGAGCTGTTTTTT.